This TCR beta chain is drawn from a study of T cell repertoires in cytomegalovirus infection. TCRdb called the reads again in MiXCR, with one record for every CDR3 protein. The sample lists about 460,000 distinct CDR3 sequences; about 10% were seen once. This CDR3 is built from 13 residues. The V gene lost 2 bases and the J gene lost 4 bases, with 8 bases spanning the gap. Germline CDR1 is SGHTA and CDR2 is FQGNSA. Ten or more counts support this clonotype. This TCR was sampled from a human donor in good health (CMV status not recorded). Some clones in this sample may be carry-over from other donors' samples. This chain uses TRBV7-2 with TRBJ1-2; D remains ambiguous. Sample: PBMCs. The CDR3 sequence is CASSLSGLYGYTF. The CDR3, as DNA: TGTGCCAGCAGCTTATCAGGTCTCTATGGCTACACCTTC.